This T cell receptor beta chain was observed in a study of cytomegalovirus exposure and HLA in healthy donors. Findings of the study overall: Later on, analysis showed that most CMV-associated TCR beta chains appeared to be HLA-restricted. No immune exposure information besides CMV serostatus was available. Overall, approximately 150 TCR beta chains were annotated as cytomegalovirus-associated. Generally TCR sequences proved uncommon, though certain public TCRs appeared in numerous donors.

V gave up 5 bases and J gave up 1 base, with 8 bases separating them. Germline V gene sequence: CDR1 MNHNS, CDR2 SASEGT. This CDR3 comprises 13 residues. With respect to this clone: The target antigen is unknown.

Primers for the PCR totalled 60 Vbeta and 13 Jbeta. Repertoires were generated with immunoSEQ multiplex PCR, while TCRdb's copy carries only in-frame clones and drops some. Here the sample spans 160,000 or so clones, around 77% being singletons. The rearrangement joins TRBV6-1 to TRBJ1-1; D ambiguous. This clonotype originated in a woman in her 30s in good health and CMV-seronegative. Specimen: PBMCs. CDR3 in amino acids: CASSWIANTEAFF. The CDR3 DNA sequence: TGTGCCAGCAGTTGGATAGCGAACACTGAAGCTTTCTTT.